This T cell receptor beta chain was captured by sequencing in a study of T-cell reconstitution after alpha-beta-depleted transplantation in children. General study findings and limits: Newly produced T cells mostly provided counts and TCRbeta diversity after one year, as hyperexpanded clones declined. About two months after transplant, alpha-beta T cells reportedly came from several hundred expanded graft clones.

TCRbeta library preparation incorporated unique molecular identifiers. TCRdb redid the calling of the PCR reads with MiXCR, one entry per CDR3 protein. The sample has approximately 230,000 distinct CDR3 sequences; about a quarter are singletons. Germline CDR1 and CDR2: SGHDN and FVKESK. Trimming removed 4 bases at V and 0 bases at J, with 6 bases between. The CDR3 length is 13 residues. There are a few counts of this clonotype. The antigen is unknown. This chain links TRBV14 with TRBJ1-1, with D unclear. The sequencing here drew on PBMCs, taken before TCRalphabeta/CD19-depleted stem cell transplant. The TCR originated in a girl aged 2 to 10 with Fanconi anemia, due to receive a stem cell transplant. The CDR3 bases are TGTGCCAGCAGCCTCTCTATGAACACTGAAGCTTTCTTT. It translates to CASSLSMNTEAFF.